Described below is a single TCR beta chain sequence and its context. With 0 bases clipped from V and 4 bases from J, the junction kept 5 bases outside the gene matches. The CDR3 runs 16 residues. CDR1 MGHRA and CDR2 YSYEKL come from the germline V gene. The sample is drawn from a study of blood T cell repertoires in COVID-19. The method was immunoSEQ multiplex PCR; TCRdb's version includes in-frame clones alone and lacks a portion of them. The data show more than 25,000 clones, about nine tenths seen once. This clonotype was sampled from a man aged 60 to 69 with active COVID-19. The V gene is TRBV4-1, the J gene TRBJ2-1; TRBD2 matches at 8 bases. The source material was peripheral blood. CDR3 in amino acids: CASSQEERGSYNEQFF. The CDR3 DNA sequence: TGCGCCAGCAGCCAAGAAGAGCGGGGGAGTTACAATGAGCAGTTCTTC.